What follows are 9 T cell receptor beta chains derived from one specimen sequenced in a study of control samples from healthy donors and cancer patients. Using immunoSEQ multiplex PCR, the repertoire was profiled, and TCRdb retains in-frame clones only, with some absent. The table lists under 200,000 clones, about 94% of them singletons. Sequencing was carried out using blood. These receptors were collected from a woman aged 40 to 50 in good health.

This rearrangement joins TRBV20-1 to TRBJ1-1, with 8 bases lining up with TRBD1. The V gene end was trimmed by 3 bases and the J gene end by 4 bases; junction bases not matched to a gene: 7. Germline V gives CDR1 DFQATT, CDR2 SNEGSKA (reference sequence). CDR3 size: 14 residues. CDR3 in amino acids: CSASQGAQGTEAFF. For the CDR3, the DNA is TGCAGTGCTAGTCAGGGGGCCCAGGGCACTGAAGCTTTCTTT.

This chain connects TRBV9 to TRBJ1-1, with D possibly TRBD1 on 6 matching bases. Germline-derived CDR1 and CDR2 are SGDLS and YYNGEE. The CDR3 totals 15 residues. With 6 bases removed from V and 4 bases from J, the gap between germline ends came to 19 bases. Here the CDR3 DNA reads TGTGCCAGCACCGCGATGGGGGCGGGGGCCACTGAAGCTTTCTTT. It yields the protein CASTAMGAGATEAFF. The full variable domain, with the rest looked up from reference TRBV9 and TRBJ1-1, is DSGVTQTPKHLITATGQRVTLRCSPRSGDLSVYWYQQSLDQGLQFLIQYYNGEERAKGNILERFSAQQFPDLHSELNLSSLELGDSALYFCASTAMGAGATEAFFGQGTRLTVV.

CDR3: CAGADSATNEKLFF. In DNA, the CDR3 is TGTGCCGGGGCCGACAGTGCAACTAATGAAAAACTGTTTTTT. This rearrangement joins TRBV28 to TRBJ1-4; D is perhaps TRBD1 (5 bases). The V and J ends lost 11 bases and 0 bases respectively, with 13 bases between them. CDR3 length: 14 amino acids. Germline values: CDR1 MDHEN, CDR2 SYDVKM.

This rearrangement joins TRBV19 to TRBJ1-1; 9 bases align to TRBD1. Germline CDR1 LNHDA, CDR2 SQIVND (reference sequence). V lost 6 bases to trimming and J lost 8 bases; unmatched junction nucleotides: 7. The CDR3 runs 13 residues. The CDR3 bases are TGTGCCAGTAGCCGACAGGGGGGCCAAGAAGCTTTCTTT. Translated: CASSRQGGQEAFF.

This chain joins TRBV4-3 and TRBJ2-2; possible D gene TRBD2, 6 bases. The CDR3 totals 14 residues. The germline V gene encodes CDR1 LGHNA and CDR2 YSLEER. V was clipped by 0 bases and J by 8 bases, with 10 bases between them. Here the CDR3 reads CASSQDTGVGELFF. CDR3 DNA sequence: TGCGCCAGCAGCCAAGACACGGGGGTGGGGGAGCTGTTTTTT.

The chain couples TRBV7-9 to TRBJ1-2, with 8 bases identical to TRBD1. Germline CDR1 SEHNR, CDR2 FQNEAQ (reference sequence). The V segment lost 5 bases and the J segment 3 bases; nucleotides outside the gene matches: 11. The CDR3 is 16 residues long. In DNA form, the CDR3 reads TGTGCCAGCAGCCAAGCCCGGGCAGGGGGCGACTATGGCTACACCTTC. Protein: CASSQARAGGDYGYTF.

This clone appeared once. The J gene is TRBJ1-4, the V gene TRBV3-1 (or the pseudogene TRBV3-2); 7 bases map to TRBD1. The CDR3 has 14 amino acids. The V gene end was trimmed by 3 bases and the J gene end by 8 bases; junction bases not matched to a gene: 6. From germline, CDR1 is LGHDT and CDR2 YNNKEL (reference sequence). In DNA form, the CDR3 reads TGTGCCAGCAGCCATCGTAGGGACAGAGAAAAACTGTTTTTT. It translates to CASSHRRDREKLFF.

This clone was observed once. This chain links TRBV9 with TRBJ2-1; tentatively, D is TRBD2 (5 bases). CDR1 SGDLS and CDR2 YYNGEE come from the germline V gene. The CDR3 length is 14 residues. V gave up 0 bases and J gave up 3 bases, with 7 bases separating them. The CDR3 nucleotides are TGTGCCAGCAGCGTAGACGGGAACTACAATGAGCAGTTCTTC. This sequence encodes CASSVDGNYNEQFF. Looking up the rest from reference TRBV9 and TRBJ2-1 gives the full variable domain: DSGVTQTPKHLITATGQRVTLRCSPRSGDLSVYWYQQSLDQGLQFLIQYYNGEERAKGNILERFSAQQFPDLHSELNLSSLELGDSALYFCASSVDGNYNEQFFGPGTRLTVL.

The rearrangement links TRBV10-3 to TRBJ2-7, with D tentatively TRBD2 (6 bases). Germline V gene data show CDR1 as ENHRY and CDR2 as SYGVKD. CDR3 length: 13 residues. V was shortened by 7 bases and J by 9 bases, with 19 bases between the two germline ends. The CDR3 bases are TGTGCCATCACCCGGGAGCCGAGAGGTTCGCAGTACTTC. Residues: CAITREPRGSQYF.